Below are 9 T cell receptor beta chains sequenced from a single sample in a study of blood T cell repertoires in COVID-19 (TCRdb year 2020). Libraries came from the immunoSEQ multiplex PCR assay. The clones in this table, taken by TCRdb from immuneACCESS, are in-frame only. Not every clone is retained; where verified, under half of the shortfall comes from an unresolved V gene, and the cause of the rest is unknown. Counted in this sample were fewer than 250,000 clones; 80% to 90% of them appeared once. The top ten constitute just under 20% of the sample. Sequenced: peripheral blood. The receptors come from a man in his thirties or forties with active or convalescent COVID-19.

The CDR3 loop reads CASSPSYSTDTQYF. In DNA form, the CDR3 reads TGTGCCAGCAGCCCCTCGTATAGCACAGATACGCAGTATTTT. V is TRBV6-5 and J is TRBJ2-3; D is unresolved. This CDR3 region has 14 residues. CDR1 and CDR2 (germline): MNHEY, SVGAGI. Trimming cost V 6 bases and J 0 bases, with 10 bases left between them.

This chain joins TRBV6-5 and TRBJ2-7, with TRBD1 as a possible D gene (6 bases). Per the germline V gene, CDR1 is MNHEY and CDR2 is SVGAGI. This CDR3 is 14 amino acids long. The V gene lost 6 bases and the J gene lost 6 bases, with 18 bases spanning the gap. CDR3 residues: CASSADRRGFEQYF. CDR3 bases: TGTGCCAGCAGCGCCGACAGGAGAGGGTTCGAGCAGTACTTC.

This chain joins TRBV7-2 and TRBJ1-1, with TRBD1 identical over 7 bases. J lost 5 bases, V lost 3 bases, and 6 bases had no gene match. In germline, CDR1 is SGHTA, CDR2 FQGNSA. The CDR3 is 14 amino acids. The CDR3 spells CASSFRGLKTEAFF. For the CDR3, the DNA is TGTGCCAGCAGCTTTAGGGGGCTTAAGACTGAAGCTTTCTTT.

The gene calls are TRBV12-5 and TRBJ2-3; the D is unclear. In germline, CDR1 is LGHNT, CDR2 FRNRAP. Trimming took off 1 base at V and 0 bases at J, with 5 bases between the two ends. CDR3 length: 14 amino acids. CDR3 coding DNA: TGTGCTAGTGGTTTGGGGCCTAGCACAGATACGCAGTATTTT. It codes for CASGLGPSTDTQYF.

The chain recombines TRBV19 with TRBJ1-4, with D possibly TRBD1 on 6 matching bases. V gave up 5 bases and J gave up 3 bases, with 13 bases separating them. Germline CDR1 is LNHDA and CDR2 is SQIVND (reference sequence). This CDR3 region has 15 residues. Written as DNA, the CDR3 is TGTGCCAGTAGTGTCCAGGACAGATCTAATGAAAAACTGTTTTTT. This translates into CASSVQDRSNEKLFF.

The chain recombines TRBV6-5 with TRBJ1-6, with TRBD1 matching 8 bases. Per the germline V gene, CDR1 is MNHEY and CDR2 is SVGAGI. The CDR3 has 15 residues. The V segment lost 8 bases and the J segment 2 bases; nucleotides outside the gene matches: 5. The DNA for the CDR3 is TGTGCCAGCTATAGACAGGGGACCTATAATTCACCCCTCCACTTT. Translating gives CASYRQGTYNSPLHF.

The chain has TRBV5-1 and TRBJ1-2, with D maybe TRBD1 (6 bases). V was cut by 7 bases and J by 7 bases, with 17 bases left in between. Germline CDR1 is SGHRS and CDR2 is YFSETQ. The CDR3 totals 13 residues. In DNA, the CDR3 is TGCGCCAGCGCCACGGGGGGGGCTGTTGGCTACACCTTC. Translation gives CASATGGAVGYTF.

The genes are TRBV29-1 and TRBJ1-4, with TRBD1 matching over 7 bases. Per germline, CDR1 SQVTM and CDR2 ANQGSEA. This CDR3 region has 12 residues. Unmatched junction bases numbered 7, after V lost 7 bases and J lost 8 bases. CDR3 sequence reads: CSGGGGDEKLFF. The CDR3 region has the DNA TGCAGCGGGGGAGGGGGCGACGAAAAACTGTTTTTT.

This chain uses TRBV28 with TRBJ1-2; D is possibly TRBD1 (5 bases). CDR3 length: 13 amino acids. V lost 6 bases to trimming and J lost 4 bases, with 12 bases between them. Germline CDR1 reads MDHEN; CDR2 reads SYDVKM. The CDR3 loop reads CASSPGRGYGYTF. DNA of the CDR3: TGTGCCAGCAGCCCCGGGAGGGGCTATGGCTACACCTTC.